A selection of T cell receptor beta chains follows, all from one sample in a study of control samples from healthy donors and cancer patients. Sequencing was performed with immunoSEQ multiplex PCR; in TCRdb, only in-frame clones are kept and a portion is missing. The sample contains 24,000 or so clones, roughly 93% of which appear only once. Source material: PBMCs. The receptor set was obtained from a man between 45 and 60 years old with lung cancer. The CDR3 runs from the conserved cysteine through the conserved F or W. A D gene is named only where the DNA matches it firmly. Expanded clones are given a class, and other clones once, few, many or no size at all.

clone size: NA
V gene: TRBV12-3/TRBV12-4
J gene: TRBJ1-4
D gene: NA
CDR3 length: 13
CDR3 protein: CASTLGGRWKLFF
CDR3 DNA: TGTGCCAGCACCTTGGGGGGACGATGGAAACTGTTTTTT

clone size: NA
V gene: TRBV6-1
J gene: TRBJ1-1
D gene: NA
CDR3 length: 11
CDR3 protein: CASSEEWGAFF
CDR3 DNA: TGTGCCAGCAGTGAAGAATGGGGAGCTTTCTTT

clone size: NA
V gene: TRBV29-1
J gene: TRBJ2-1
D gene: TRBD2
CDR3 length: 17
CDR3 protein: CSVSFQRGGRFFDEQFF
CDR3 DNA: TGCAGCGTTAGTTTCCAGCGGGGGGGCCGGTTCTTTGATGAGCAGTTCTTC

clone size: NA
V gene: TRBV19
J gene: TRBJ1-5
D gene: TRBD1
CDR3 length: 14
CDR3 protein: CASSIERGPQPQHF
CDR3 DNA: TGTGCCAGTAGTATAGAGAGGGGGCCTCAGCCCCAGCATTTT

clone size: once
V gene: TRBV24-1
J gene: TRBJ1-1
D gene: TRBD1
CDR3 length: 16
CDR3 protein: CATSANTGGLNTEAFF
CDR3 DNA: TGTGCCACCAGTGCCAACACAGGGGGCTTAAACACTGAAGCTTTCTTT

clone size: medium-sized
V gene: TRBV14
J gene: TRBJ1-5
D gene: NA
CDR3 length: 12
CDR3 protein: CASSLKGRVQHF
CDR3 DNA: TGTGCCAGCAGCCTGAAAGGCAGGGTCCAGCATTTT

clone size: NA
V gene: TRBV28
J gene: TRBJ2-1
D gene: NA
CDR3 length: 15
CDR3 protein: CASSTAGNRVHEQFF
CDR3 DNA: TGTGCCAGCAGCACTGCCGGGAATCGGGTCCATGAGCAGTTCTTC

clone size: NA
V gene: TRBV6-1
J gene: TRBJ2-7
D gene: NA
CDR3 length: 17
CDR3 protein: CASSDQIGQTIAYEQYF
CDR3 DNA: TGTGCCAGCAGTGACCAGATTGGACAAACAATTGCCTACGAGCAGTACTTC

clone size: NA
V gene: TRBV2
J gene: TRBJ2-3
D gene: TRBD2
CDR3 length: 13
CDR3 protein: CASTGGPTDTQYF
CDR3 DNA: TGTGCCAGCACGGGGGGGCCCACAGATACGCAGTATTTT

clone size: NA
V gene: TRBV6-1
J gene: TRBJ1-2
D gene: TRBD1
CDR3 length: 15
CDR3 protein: CASSEVGTVFYGYTF
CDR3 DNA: TGTGCCAGCAGTGAAGTGGGGACAGTTTTCTATGGCTACACCTTC

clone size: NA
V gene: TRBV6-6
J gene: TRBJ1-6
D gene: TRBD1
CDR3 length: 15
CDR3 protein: CASSPGGAYNSPLHF
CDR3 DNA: TGTGCCAGCAGCCCAGGGGGTGCCTATAATTCACCCCTCCACTTT

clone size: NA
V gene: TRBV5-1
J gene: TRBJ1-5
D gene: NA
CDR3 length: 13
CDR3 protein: CASSLVGDQPQHF
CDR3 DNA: TGCGCCAGCAGCTTGGTCGGAGATCAGCCCCAGCATTTT

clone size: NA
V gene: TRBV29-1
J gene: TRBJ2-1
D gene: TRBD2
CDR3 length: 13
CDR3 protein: CSASGGAWGEQFF
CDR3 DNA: TGCAGCGCGAGCGGGGGGGCCTGGGGTGAGCAGTTCTTC

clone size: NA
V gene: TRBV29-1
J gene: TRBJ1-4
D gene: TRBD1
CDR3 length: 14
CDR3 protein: CSVEEDRAPRKLFF
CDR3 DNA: TGCAGCGTTGAAGAGGACAGGGCACCCAGAAAACTGTTTTTT

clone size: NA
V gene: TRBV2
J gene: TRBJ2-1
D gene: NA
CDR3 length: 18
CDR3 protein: CASSEMEYGLSSYNEQFF
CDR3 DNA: TGTGCCAGCAGTGAAATGGAGTACGGGTTGAGCTCCTACAATGAGCAGTTCTTC

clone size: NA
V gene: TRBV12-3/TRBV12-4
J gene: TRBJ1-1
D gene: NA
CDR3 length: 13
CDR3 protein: CASTTGANTEAFF
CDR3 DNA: TGTGCCAGCACCACCGGCGCGAACACTGAAGCTTTCTTT

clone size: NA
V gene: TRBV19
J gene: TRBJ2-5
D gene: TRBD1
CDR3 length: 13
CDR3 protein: CASRRTGGETQYF
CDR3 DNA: TGTGCCAGTAGACGGACAGGGGGAGAGACCCAGTACTTC

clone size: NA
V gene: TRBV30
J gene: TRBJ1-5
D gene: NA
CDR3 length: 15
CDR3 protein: CAWSAPRVRNQPQHF
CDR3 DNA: TGTGCCTGGAGCGCTCCCCGGGTACGCAATCAGCCCCAGCATTTT

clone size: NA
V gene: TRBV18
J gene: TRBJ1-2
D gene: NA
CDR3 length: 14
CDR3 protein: CASSPGRTEDGYTF
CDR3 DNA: TGTGCCAGCTCACCAGGTAGGACGGAGGACGGCTACACCTTC

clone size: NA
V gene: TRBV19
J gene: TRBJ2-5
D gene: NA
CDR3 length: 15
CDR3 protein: CASSPGRGREETQYF
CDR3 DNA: TGTGCCAGTAGCCCAGGAAGGGGTCGCGAGGAGACCCAGTACTTC

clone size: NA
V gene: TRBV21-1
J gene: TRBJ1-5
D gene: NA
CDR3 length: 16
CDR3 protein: CASSKRSGQSNQPQHF
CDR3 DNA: TGTGCCAGCAGCAAACGTTCAGGACAAAGCAATCAGCCCCAGCATTTT

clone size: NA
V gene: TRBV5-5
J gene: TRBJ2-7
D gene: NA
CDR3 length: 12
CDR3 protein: CASSFGGLGQYF
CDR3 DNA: TGTGCCAGCAGCTTCGGCGGGCTCGGGCAGTACTTC

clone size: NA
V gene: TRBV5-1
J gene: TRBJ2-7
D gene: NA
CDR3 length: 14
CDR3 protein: CASSLAAGASGQYF
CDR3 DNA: TGCGCCAGCAGCTTGGCGGCAGGGGCCTCGGGGCAGTACTTC

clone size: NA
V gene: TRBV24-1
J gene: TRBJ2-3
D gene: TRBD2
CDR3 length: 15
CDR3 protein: CATGTSGGAADTQYF
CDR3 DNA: TGTGCCACCGGGACTAGCGGGGGGGCCGCAGATACGCAGTATTTT

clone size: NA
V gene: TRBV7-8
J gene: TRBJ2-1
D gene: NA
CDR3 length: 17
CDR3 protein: CASSPLRPEANYNEQFF
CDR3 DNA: TGTGCCAGCAGCCCACTACGACCGGAAGCCAACTACAATGAGCAGTTCTTC

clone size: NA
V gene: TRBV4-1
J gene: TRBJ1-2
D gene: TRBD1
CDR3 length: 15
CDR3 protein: CASSRGQGPTYGYTF
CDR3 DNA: TGCGCCAGCAGCCGCGGACAGGGACCGACCTATGGCTACACCTTC

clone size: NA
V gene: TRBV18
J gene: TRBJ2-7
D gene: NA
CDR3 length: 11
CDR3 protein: CASSPTTEQYF
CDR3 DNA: TGTGCCAGCTCACCGACTACAGAGCAGTACTTC